The 9 T cell receptor beta chains in this list originate from one sample, sequenced in a study of response to subunit inactivated influenza vaccine. TCRdb reprocessed the RT-PCR reads via MiXCR and lists one record per CDR3 protein. The table includes roughly 570,000 distinct CDR3 sequences, 12% to 15% detected once. Sample: PBMCs from blood, taken about 13 days after vaccination. All receptors derive from a man between 45 and 60 years old who received an inactivated influenza vaccine.

There are a few counts of this clonotype. The chain couples TRBV12-3 or TRBV12-4 to TRBJ2-7; perhaps TRBD1 as D (6 bases). The CDR3 runs 17 residues. The V end lost 6 bases, the J end lost 6 bases, and 27 bases lay between the germline ends. The CDR3 DNA follows: TGTGCCAGCAGCCCAGCCCCCGGGACACCAAACTCGGGCGAGCAGTACTTC. Translation: CASSPAPGTPNSGEQYF.

This clonotype was counted only a few times. V and J are TRBV27 and TRBJ2-1, with TRBD1 matching over 8 bases. The CDR3 covers 16 residues. Losses at the gene ends were 5 bases for V and 0 bases for J; bases not matched to a gene: 6. CDR1 MNHEY and CDR2 SMNVEV come from the germline V gene (reference sequence). Here the CDR3 reads CASSPGQGPSYNEQFF. CDR3 sequence (DNA): TGTGCCAGCAGTCCAGGACAGGGCCCCTCCTACAATGAGCAGTTCTTC.

This clonotype was observed a handful of times. The chain links TRBV6-2 or TRBV6-3 to TRBJ2-7; tentatively, D is TRBD1 or TRBD2 (5 bases each). This CDR3 contains 16 residues. Trimming cost V 7 bases and J 3 bases, with 22 bases left between them. Germline V gives CDR1 MNHEY, CDR2 SVGEGT. The CDR3 sequence: CASTQDTGTGYYEQYF. Written as DNA, the CDR3 is TGTGCCAGCACACAAGATACCGGGACGGGCTACTACGAGCAGTACTTC.

The table lists this clonotype with a few counts. This chain uses TRBV5-6 with TRBJ2-3, with D unresolved. Germline V gene data show CDR1 as SGHDT and CDR2 as YYEEEE. Between the trimmed V and J ends, which lost 0 bases and 4 bases, there was a span of 6 bases. The CDR3 consists of 13 residues. This chain's CDR3 is CASSLDLADTQYF. In nucleotides, the CDR3 is TGTGCCAGCAGCTTGGACCTTGCAGATACGCAGTATTTT.

The J gene is TRBJ2-6, the V gene TRBV20-1; no firm D call. The length of the CDR3 is 13 residues. The ends were cut back, 6 bases at V and 0 bases at J, with 6 bases in the middle. Germline V gene data show CDR1 as DFQATT and CDR2 as SNEGSKA (reference sequence). For the CDR3, the DNA is TGCAGTGCCCGCCTCTCTGGGGCCAACGTCCTGACTTTC. As protein: CSARLSGANVLTF.

This chain's CDR3 is CASSRDRGPPTDEQFF. CDR3 nucleotide sequence: TGCGCCAGCAGCCGAGACAGGGGGCCTCCTACTGATGAGCAGTTCTTC. The chain joins TRBV5-1 to TRBJ2-1, with 10 bases fitting TRBD1. V lost 4 bases and J lost 8; bases outside the gene matches: 12. Germline lookup yields CDR1 SGHRS and CDR2 YFSETQ. The CDR3 totals 16 residues.

CDR3 coding DNA: TGTGCCAGCAGTTTCCGGGGGGGCCTCCGGCCCTCCGAGCAGTACTTC. Translating gives CASSFRGGLRPSEQYF. This rearrangement joins TRBV12-3 or TRBV12-4 to TRBJ2-7; 8 bases map to TRBD2. This CDR3 contains 16 residues. Trimming removed 3 bases from V and 6 bases from J; junction bases left unmatched: 13.

The chain couples TRBV28 to TRBJ2-7; D is perhaps TRBD1 (6 bases). Per germline, CDR1 MDHEN and CDR2 SYDVKM. CDR3 size: 14 residues. Trimming cost V 7 bases and J 0 bases, with 13 bases left between them. DNA for the CDR3: TGTGCCAGCACCCTAGGGACATCCTCCTACGAGCAGTACTTC. Protein product: CASTLGTSSYEQYF.

This clonotype was detected a few times. CDR3 nucleotides: TGTGCCAGCAGTGAAGCGGGCGAGGCTGAAGCTTTCTTT. This sequence encodes CASSEAGEAEAFF. The V and J genes are TRBV2 and TRBJ1-1; D ambiguous. Germline V gene data show CDR1 as SNHLY and CDR2 as FYNNEI. V lost 0 bases and J 6 bases, leaving 8 bases between the germline ends. The CDR3 loop spans 13 amino acids. Variable domain in full (rest from reference TRBV2 and TRBJ1-1): EPEVTQTPSHQVTQMGQEVILRCVPISNHLYFYWYRQILGQKVEFLVSFYNNEISEKSEIFDDQFSVERPDGSNFTLKIRSTKLEDSAMYFCASSEAGEAEAFFGQGTRLTVV.